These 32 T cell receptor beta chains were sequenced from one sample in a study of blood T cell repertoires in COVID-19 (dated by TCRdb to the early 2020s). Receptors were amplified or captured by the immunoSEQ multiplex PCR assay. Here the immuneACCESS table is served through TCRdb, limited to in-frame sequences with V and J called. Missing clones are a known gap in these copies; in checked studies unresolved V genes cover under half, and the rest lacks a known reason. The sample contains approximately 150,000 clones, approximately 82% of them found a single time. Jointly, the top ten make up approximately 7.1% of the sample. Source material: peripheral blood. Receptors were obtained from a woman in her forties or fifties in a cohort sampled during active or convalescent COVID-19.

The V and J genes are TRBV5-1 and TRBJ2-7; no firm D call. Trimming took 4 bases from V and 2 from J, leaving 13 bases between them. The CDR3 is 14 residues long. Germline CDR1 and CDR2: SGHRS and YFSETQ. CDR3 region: CASSPVFVAYEQYF. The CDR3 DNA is TGCGCCAGCAGCCCAGTCTTTGTCGCCTACGAGCAGTACTTC.

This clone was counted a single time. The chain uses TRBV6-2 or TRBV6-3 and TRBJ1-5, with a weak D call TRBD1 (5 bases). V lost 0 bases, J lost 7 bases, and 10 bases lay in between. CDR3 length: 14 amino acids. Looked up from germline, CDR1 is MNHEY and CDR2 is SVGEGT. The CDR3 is CASSYSGGWQPQHF. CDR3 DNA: TGTGCCAGCAGTTACTCGGGGGGGTGGCAGCCCCAGCATTTT.

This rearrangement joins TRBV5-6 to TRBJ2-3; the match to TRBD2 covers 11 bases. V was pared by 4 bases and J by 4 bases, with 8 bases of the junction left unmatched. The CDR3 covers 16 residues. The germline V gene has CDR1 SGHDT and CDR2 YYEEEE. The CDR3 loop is CASSLYSGGASDTQYF. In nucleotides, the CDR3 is TGTGCCAGCAGCCTATATAGCGGGGGGGCCTCAGATACGCAGTATTTT.

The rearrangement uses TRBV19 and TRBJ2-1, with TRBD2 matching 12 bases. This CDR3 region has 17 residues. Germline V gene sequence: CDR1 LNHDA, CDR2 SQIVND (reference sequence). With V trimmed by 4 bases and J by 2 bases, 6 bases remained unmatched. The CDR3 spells CASSTPSSGGAYNEQFF. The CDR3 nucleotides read TGTGCCAGTAGTACCCCCTCTAGCGGGGGGGCCTACAATGAGCAGTTCTTC.

As DNA, the CDR3 is TGTGCCAGTAGTATCCCGGGGGTCACAGATACGCAGTATTTT. This sequence encodes CASSIPGVTDTQYF. This chain links TRBV19 with TRBJ2-3; the D gene is possibly TRBD2 (6 bases). Looked up from germline, CDR1 is LNHDA and CDR2 is SQIVND (reference sequence). Trimming stripped 3 bases from V and 2 bases from J, with 9 bases between. The CDR3 is 14 amino acids.

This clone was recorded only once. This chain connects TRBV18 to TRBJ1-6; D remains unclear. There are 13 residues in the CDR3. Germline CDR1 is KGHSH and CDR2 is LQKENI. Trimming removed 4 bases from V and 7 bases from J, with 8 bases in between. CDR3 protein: CASSLAENSPLHF. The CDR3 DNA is TGTGCCAGCTCACTGGCGGAGAATTCACCCCTCCACTTT.

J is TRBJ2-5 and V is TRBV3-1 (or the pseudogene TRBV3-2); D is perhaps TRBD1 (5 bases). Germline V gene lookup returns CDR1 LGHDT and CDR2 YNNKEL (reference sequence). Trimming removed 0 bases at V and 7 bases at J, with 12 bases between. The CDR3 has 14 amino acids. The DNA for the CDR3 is TGTGCCAGCAGCCAAGATCCGACAGTGGGGACCCAGTACTTC. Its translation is CASSQDPTVGTQYF.

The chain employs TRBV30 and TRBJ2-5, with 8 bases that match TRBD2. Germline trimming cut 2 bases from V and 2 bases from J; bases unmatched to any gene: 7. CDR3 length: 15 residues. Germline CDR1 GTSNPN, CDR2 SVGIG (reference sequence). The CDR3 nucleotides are TGTGCCTGGAGTCGACCGGGACTAGAACAAGAGACCCAGTACTTC. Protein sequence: CAWSRPGLEQETQYF.

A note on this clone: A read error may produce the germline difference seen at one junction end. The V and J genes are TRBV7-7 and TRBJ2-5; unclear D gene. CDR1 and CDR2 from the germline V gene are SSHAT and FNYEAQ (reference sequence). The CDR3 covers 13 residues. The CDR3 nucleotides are TGTGCTAGCAGCCTAGACGGCGAGCGGACCCAGTACTTC. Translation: CASSLDGERTQYF.

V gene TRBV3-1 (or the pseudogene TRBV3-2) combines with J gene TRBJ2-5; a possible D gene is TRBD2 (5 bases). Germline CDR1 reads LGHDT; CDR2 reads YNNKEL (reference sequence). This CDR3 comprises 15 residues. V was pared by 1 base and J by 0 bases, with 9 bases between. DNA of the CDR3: TGTGCCAGCAGCCAAGGTGCCGGGGACCAAGAGACCCAGTACTTC. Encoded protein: CASSQGAGDQETQYF.

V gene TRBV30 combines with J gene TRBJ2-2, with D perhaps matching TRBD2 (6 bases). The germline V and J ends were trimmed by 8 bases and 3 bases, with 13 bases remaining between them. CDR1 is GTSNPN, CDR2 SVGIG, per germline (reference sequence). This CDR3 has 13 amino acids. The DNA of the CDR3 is TGTGCCCGTGACCCGGGGGACACCGGGGAGCTGTTTTTT. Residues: CARDPGDTGELFF.

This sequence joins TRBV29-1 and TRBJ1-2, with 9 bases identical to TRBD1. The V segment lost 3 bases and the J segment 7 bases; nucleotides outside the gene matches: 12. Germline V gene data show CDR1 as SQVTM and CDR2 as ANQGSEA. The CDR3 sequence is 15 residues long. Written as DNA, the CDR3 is TGCAGCGTTGATCGGACTGACAGGGGGGATGGTGGCTACACCTTC. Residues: CSVDRTDRGDGGYTF.

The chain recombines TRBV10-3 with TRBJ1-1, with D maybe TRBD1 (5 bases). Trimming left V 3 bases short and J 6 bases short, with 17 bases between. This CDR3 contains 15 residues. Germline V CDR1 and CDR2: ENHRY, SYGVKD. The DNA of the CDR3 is TGTGCCATCAGTGACCCCAAGTTAAAAGGGGCTGAAGCTTTCTTT. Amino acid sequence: CAISDPKLKGAEAFF.

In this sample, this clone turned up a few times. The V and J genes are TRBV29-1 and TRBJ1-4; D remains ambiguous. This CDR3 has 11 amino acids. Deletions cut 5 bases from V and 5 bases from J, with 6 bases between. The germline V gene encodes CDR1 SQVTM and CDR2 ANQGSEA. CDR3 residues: CSVRENEKLFF. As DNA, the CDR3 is TGCAGCGTTCGGGAAAATGAAAAACTGTTTTTT.

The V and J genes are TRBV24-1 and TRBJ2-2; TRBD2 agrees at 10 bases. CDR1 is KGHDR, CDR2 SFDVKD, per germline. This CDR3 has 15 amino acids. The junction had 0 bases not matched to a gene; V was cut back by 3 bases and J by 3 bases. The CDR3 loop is CATSDGLADTGELFF. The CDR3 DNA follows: TGTGCCACCAGTGATGGACTAGCGGACACCGGGGAGCTGTTTTTT.

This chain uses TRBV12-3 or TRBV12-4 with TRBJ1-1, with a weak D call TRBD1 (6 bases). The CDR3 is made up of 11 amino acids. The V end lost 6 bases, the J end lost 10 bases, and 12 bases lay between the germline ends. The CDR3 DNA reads TGTGCCAGCAGGGGGGCTGGGGGAGCTTTCTTT. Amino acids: CASRGAGGAFF.

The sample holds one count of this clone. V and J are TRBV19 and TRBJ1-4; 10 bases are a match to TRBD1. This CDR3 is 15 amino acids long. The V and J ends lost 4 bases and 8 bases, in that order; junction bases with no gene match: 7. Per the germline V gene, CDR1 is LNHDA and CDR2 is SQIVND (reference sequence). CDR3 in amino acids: CASSRGTGDREKLFF. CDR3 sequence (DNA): TGTGCCAGTAGTAGAGGGACAGGGGATCGGGAAAAACTGTTTTTT.

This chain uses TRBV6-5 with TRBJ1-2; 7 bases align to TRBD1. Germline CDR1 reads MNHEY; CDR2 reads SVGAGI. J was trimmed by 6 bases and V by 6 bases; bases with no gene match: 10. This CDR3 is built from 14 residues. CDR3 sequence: CASRTTGNSNGYTF. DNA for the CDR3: TGTGCCAGCAGAACGACAGGGAACTCGAATGGCTACACCTTC.

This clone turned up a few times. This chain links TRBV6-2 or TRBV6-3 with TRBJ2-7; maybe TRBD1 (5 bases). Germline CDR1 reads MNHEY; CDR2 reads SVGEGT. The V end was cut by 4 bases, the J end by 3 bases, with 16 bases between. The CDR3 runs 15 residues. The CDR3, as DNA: TGTGCCAGCAGTTCGGAGACAGCTACCTTCTACGAGCAGTACTTC. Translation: CASSSETATFYEQYF.

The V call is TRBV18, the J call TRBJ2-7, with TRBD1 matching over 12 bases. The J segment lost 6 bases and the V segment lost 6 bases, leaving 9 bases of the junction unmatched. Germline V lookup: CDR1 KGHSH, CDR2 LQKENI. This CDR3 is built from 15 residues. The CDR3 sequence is CASSLAGTGGFEQYF. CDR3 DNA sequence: TGTGCCAGCTCGCTTGCGGGGACAGGGGGCTTCGAGCAGTACTTC.

DNA of the CDR3: TGTGCCAGCAGCTCGGGACAGTCGGGAAACACCATATATTTT. Residues: CASSSGQSGNTIYF. V is TRBV13 and J is TRBJ1-3; 7 bases align to TRBD1. CDR3 size: 14 residues. V lost 4 bases to trimming and J lost 4 bases; unmatched junction nucleotides: 4. Germline V gives CDR1 PRHDT, CDR2 FYEKMQ (reference sequence).

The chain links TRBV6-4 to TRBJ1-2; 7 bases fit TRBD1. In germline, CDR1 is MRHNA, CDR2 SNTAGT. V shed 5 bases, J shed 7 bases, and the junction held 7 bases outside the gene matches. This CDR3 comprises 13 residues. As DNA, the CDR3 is TGTGCCAGCAGTCCTACAGGGGAAGTTGGCTACACCTTC. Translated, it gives CASSPTGEVGYTF.

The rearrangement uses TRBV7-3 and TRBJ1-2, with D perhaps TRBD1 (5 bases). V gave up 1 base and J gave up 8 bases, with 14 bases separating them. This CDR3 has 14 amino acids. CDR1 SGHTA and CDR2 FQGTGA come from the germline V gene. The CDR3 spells CASSLNMGGNGYTF. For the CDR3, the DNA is TGTGCCAGCAGCTTAAATATGGGGGGGAACGGCTACACCTTC.

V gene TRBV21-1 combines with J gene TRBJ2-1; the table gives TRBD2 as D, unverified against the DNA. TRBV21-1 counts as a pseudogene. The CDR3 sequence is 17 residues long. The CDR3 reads CASRRGLAGGNYNEQFF. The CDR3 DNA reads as TGTGCCAGCAGAAGGGGTCTAGCGGGGGGAAACTACAATGAGCAGTTCTTC.

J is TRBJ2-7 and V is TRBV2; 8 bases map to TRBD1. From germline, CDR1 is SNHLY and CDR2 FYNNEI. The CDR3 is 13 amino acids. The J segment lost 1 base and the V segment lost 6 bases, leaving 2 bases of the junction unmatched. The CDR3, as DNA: TGTGCCAGCAGGGGACAGGTTTCCTACGAGCAGTACTTC. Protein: CASRGQVSYEQYF.

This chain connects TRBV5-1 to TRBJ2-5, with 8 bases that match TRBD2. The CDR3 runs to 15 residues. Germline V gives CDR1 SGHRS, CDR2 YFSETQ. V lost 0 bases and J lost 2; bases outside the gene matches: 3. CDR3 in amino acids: CASSLGTSGQETQYF. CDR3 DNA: TGCGCCAGCAGCTTGGGCACTAGCGGACAAGAGACCCAGTACTTC. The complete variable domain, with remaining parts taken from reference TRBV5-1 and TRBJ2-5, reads KAGVTQTPRYLIKTRGQQVTLSCSPISGHRSVSWYQQTPGQGLQFLFEYFSETQRNKGNFPGRFSGRQFSNSRSEMNVSTLELGDSALYLCASSLGTSGQETQYFGPGTRLLVL.

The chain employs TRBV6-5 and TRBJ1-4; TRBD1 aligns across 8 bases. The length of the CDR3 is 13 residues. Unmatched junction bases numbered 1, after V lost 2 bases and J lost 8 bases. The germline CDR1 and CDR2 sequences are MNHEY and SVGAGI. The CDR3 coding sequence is TGTGCCAGCAGTTACGACAGGGGCGAAAAACTGTTTTTT. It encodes CASSYDRGEKLFF.

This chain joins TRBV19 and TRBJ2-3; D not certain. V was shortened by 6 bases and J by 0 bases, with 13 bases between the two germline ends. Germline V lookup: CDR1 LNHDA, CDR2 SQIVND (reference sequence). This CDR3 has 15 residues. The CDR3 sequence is CASSPIQTSTDTQYF. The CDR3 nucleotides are TGTGCCAGTAGCCCCATCCAGACTAGCACAGATACGCAGTATTTT.

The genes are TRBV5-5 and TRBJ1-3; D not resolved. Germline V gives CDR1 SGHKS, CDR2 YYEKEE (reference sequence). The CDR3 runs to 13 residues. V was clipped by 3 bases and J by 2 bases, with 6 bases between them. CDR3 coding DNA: TGTGCCAGCAGCTCATCAGCTGGAAACACCATATATTTT. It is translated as CASSSSAGNTIYF.

The CDR3 DNA reads as TGTGCCAGCAGCGCGGGGACAGGGGAACAAGGTCAGCCCCAGCATTTT. Amino acids: CASSAGTGEQGQPQHF. This chain links TRBV7-8 with TRBJ1-5, with 10 bases matching TRBD1. With V trimmed by 5 bases and J by 6 bases, 10 bases remained unmatched. Per the germline V gene, CDR1 is SGHVS and CDR2 is FQNEAQ. The CDR3 consists of 16 residues.

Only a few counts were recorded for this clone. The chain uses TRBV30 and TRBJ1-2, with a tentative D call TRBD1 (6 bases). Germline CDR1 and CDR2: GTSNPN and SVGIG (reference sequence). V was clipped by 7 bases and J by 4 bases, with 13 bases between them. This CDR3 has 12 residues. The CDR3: CASPGGGYGYTF. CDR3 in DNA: TGTGCCTCCCCGGGGGGCGGCTATGGCTACACCTTC.

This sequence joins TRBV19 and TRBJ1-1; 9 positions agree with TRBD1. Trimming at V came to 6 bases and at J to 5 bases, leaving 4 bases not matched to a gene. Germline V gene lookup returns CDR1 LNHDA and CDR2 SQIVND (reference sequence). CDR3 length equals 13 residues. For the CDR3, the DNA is TGTGCCAGTAGGGGGACAGGGTGGACTGAAGCTTTCTTT. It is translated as CASRGTGWTEAFF.